This T cell receptor (beta chain) emerged from a study of lymphopenia after photon versus proton radiotherapy. General study results and limits: Proton therapy kept repertoires fairly stable, unlike photons, which gained effector/memory cells.

The table came from immunoSEQ multiplex PCR; TCRdb's copy has only in-frame clones and leaves some out. The table shows approximately 53,000 clones, with approximately 92% occurring only once. Trimming removed 5 bases at V and 8 bases at J, with 13 bases between. The germline gives CDR1 SGHAT, CDR2 FQNNGV. This CDR3 has 13 residues. In regard to this clone: The antigen is unknown.

The chain uses TRBV11-2 and TRBJ2-1; D ambiguous. The clonotype originates from a woman between 35 and 50 years old with cholangiocarcinoma. This material consisted of peripheral blood, taken from a patient treated with photon-based radiotherapy. As DNA, the CDR3 is TGTGCCAGCAGCGTACTATCCGGGCATGAGCAGTTCTTC. The encoded protein is CASSVLSGHEQFF.